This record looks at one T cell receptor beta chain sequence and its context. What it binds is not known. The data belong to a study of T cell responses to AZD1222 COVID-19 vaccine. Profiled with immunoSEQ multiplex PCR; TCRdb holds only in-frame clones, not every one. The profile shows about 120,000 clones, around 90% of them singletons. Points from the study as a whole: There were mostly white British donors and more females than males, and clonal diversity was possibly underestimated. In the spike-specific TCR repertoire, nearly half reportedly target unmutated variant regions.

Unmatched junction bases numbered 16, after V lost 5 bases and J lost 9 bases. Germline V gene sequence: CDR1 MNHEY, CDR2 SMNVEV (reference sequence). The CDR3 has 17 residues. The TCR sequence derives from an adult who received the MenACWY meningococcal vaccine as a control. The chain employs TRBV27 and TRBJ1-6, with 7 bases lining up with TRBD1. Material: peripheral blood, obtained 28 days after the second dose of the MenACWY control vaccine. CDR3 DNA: TGTGCCAGCAGTCCCCGGGACAGCCCCCGGCGAATTTCACCCCTCCACTTT. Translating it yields CASSPRDSPRRISPLHF.